This TCR beta chain stems from a study of T-cell reconstitution after alpha-beta-depleted transplantation in children. This clonotype was counted only a few times. With V trimmed by 0 bases and J by 6 bases, 2 bases remained unmatched. Germline V CDR1 and CDR2: ENHRY, SYGVKD. This CDR3 is built from 15 residues. The TCRbeta library incorporated unique molecular identifiers. One entry per CDR3 protein results from TCRdb running MiXCR on the PCR reads. The sample lists about 610,000 distinct CDR3 sequences, about 10% occurring once. The TCR originated in a human donor who donated a stem cell graft to a child with acute myeloid leukemia. The material sequenced was PBMCs from the stem cell graft donor, taken from the stem cell graft. This chain joins TRBV10-3 and TRBJ1-5, with 10 bases that match TRBD1. CDR3 sequence: CAISESGTGVQPQHF. The CDR3 region has the DNA TGTGCCATCAGTGAGTCTGGGACAGGGGTTCAGCCCCAGCATTTT.